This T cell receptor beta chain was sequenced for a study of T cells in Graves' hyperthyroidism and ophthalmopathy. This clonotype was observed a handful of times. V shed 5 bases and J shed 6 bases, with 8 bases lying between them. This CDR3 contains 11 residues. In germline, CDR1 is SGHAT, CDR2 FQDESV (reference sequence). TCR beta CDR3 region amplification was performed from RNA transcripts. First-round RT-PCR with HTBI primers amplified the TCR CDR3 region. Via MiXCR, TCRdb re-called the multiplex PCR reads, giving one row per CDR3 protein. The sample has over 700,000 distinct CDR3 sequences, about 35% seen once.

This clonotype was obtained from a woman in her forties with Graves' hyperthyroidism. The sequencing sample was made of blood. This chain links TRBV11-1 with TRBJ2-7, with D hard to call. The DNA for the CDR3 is TGTGCCAGCAGCCCCTCCCGCGAGCAGTACTTC. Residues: CASSPSREQYF.